Presented here are 15 T cell receptor beta chains from one specimen sequenced in a study of beta chain features in type 1 diabetes. TCRB transcripts that were expressed got sequenced, as all of the isolated RNA had been reverse transcribed. The table came from immunoSEQ multiplex PCR; TCRdb's copy has only in-frame clones and leaves some out. This sample carries some 900,000 clones, about 17% of them seen once, and the ten largest clones take 0.02% to 0.03%. The sample was naive CD4+ T cells from blood. The receptors were sampled from a woman aged 18-29 years in good health.

The V call is TRBV5-4, the J call TRBJ2-2; D could derive from TRBD1 or TRBD2 (5 bases each). V gave up 4 bases and J gave up 5 bases, with 12 bases separating them. The CDR3 loop spans 14 amino acids. Germline loops: CDR1 SGHNT, CDR2 YYREEE (reference sequence). CDR3 DNA sequence: TGTGCCAGCAGCCGCGAGGGGCGTACCGGGGAGCTGTTTTTT. Its translation is CASSREGRTGELFF.

This clone was observed a few times. This chain uses TRBV5-1 with TRBJ2-7; 10 positions agree with TRBD2. The CDR3 sequence is 13 residues long. Trimming removed 4 bases from V and 7 bases from J; junction bases left unmatched: 5. Germline assignment: CDR1 SGHRS and CDR2 YFSETQ. This CDR3 reads CASSSGLAVEQYF. CDR3 coding DNA: TGCGCCAGCAGCAGTGGACTAGCGGTTGAGCAGTACTTC.

The chain recombines TRBV11-2 with TRBJ2-3, with D maybe TRBD2 (5 bases). CDR3 length: 16 amino acids. Per the germline V gene, CDR1 is SGHAT and CDR2 is FQNNGV. V was trimmed by 7 bases and J by 2 bases, leaving 19 bases between them. The CDR3 coding sequence is TGTGCCAGCAACTTTAGAGGGCAGGTATCCACAGATACGCAGTATTTT. Translated, it gives CASNFRGQVSTDTQYF.

In the case of this clone: One end of the junction does not line up with germline, which may come from a read error. The chain combines TRBV7-9 with TRBJ1-2; D not certain. Germline CDR1 reads SEHNR; CDR2 reads FQNEAQ (reference sequence). This CDR3 contains 13 residues. The CDR3 region is CASSQAGSSGYTF. The CDR3, as DNA: TGCGCCAGCAGCCAAGCTGGGAGCTCCGGCTACACCTTC. Full variable domain (outside the CDR3, taken from reference TRBV7-9 and TRBJ1-2): DTGVSQNPRHKITKRGQNVTFRCDPISEHNRLYWYRQTLGQGPEFLTYFQNEAQLEKSRLLSDRFSAERPKGSFSTLEIQRTEQGDSAMYLCASSQAGSSGYTFGSGTRLTVV.

The chain links TRBV18 to TRBJ2-7; 11 nucleotides agree with TRBD2. The CDR3 is 15 amino acids. Germline V gene data show CDR1 as KGHSH and CDR2 as LQKENI. Trimming at V came to 4 bases and at J to 4 bases, leaving 6 bases not matched to a gene. CDR3 DNA sequence: TGTGCCAGCTCACGGGGGACTAGCGGAGGTTACGAGCAGTACTTC. Protein sequence: CASSRGTSGGYEQYF.

Only a few counts were recorded for this clone. The chain recombines TRBV6-1 with TRBJ1-1; D is unresolved. Per germline, CDR1 MNHNS and CDR2 SASEGT. The CDR3 consists of 13 residues. Trimming took 7 bases from V and 4 from J, leaving 13 bases between them. The CDR3 protein is CASTRPGSTEAFF. The CDR3 DNA reads as TGTGCCAGCACCCGCCCGGGGTCCACTGAAGCTTTCTTT.

This clone came up a few times. This rearrangement joins TRBV10-3 to TRBJ2-1, with TRBD2 matching 9 bases. V lost 3 bases and J lost 5; bases outside the gene matches: 8. The length of the CDR3 is 16 residues. Germline V gives CDR1 ENHRY, CDR2 SYGVKD. The CDR3 reads CAISDLAASGDNEQFF. The CDR3 coding sequence is TGTGCCATCAGTGATTTGGCGGCTAGCGGGGACAATGAGCAGTTCTTC.

The chain uses TRBV9 and TRBJ2-1; 7 bases map to TRBD2. The CDR3 is 16 amino acids. Per germline, CDR1 SGDLS and CDR2 YYNGEE. V was pared by 3 bases and J by 5 bases, with 11 bases of the junction left unmatched. Here the CDR3 reads CASSEGLAAGHNEQFF. DNA of the CDR3: TGTGCCAGCAGCGAAGGTTTGGCAGCGGGGCACAATGAGCAGTTCTTC. Based on the CDR3 plus reference TRBV9 and TRBJ2-1, the full variable domain is DSGVTQTPKHLITATGQRVTLRCSPRSGDLSVYWYQQSLDQGLQFLIQYYNGEERAKGNILERFSAQQFPDLHSELNLSSLELGDSALYFCASSEGLAAGHNEQFFGPGTRLTVL.

The chain recombines TRBV7-9 with TRBJ2-3; D may correspond to TRBD1 or TRBD2 (5 bases each). Trimming left V 3 bases short and J 0 bases short, with 10 bases between. This CDR3 is 15 amino acids long. The V gene's germline CDR1 is SEHNR and CDR2 FQNEAQ (reference sequence). CDR3 DNA sequence: TGTGCCAGCAGCTTCCTCGGGGCTAGCACAGATACGCAGTATTTT. Amino acid sequence: CASSFLGASTDTQYF.

J is TRBJ2-5 and V is TRBV9; D might be TRBD2 (5 bases). Trimming shortened V by 3 bases and J by 5 bases, and 17 bases separated the two germline ends. Looked up from germline, CDR1 is SGDLS and CDR2 is YYNGEE. The CDR3 covers 15 residues. Here the CDR3 DNA reads TGTGCCAGCAGCGCGTCTCCGGGAAAGGTGGAGACCCAGTACTTC. It specifies CASSASPGKVETQYF.

Here the CDR3 DNA reads TGTGCCACCAGCAGTGAATATCAGCCCCAGCATTTT. This gives the protein CATSSEYQPQHF. The chain uses TRBV15 and TRBJ1-5, with unresolved D. This CDR3 is 12 amino acids long. Germline V gene sequence: CDR1 LNHNV, CDR2 YYDKDF (reference sequence). V lost 3 bases and J 5 bases, leaving 5 bases between the germline ends. The whole variable domain, remainder taken from reference TRBV15 and TRBJ1-5, is DAMVIQNPRYQVTQFGKPVTLSCSQTLNHNVMYWYQQKSSQAPKLLFHYYDKDFNNEADTPDNFQSRRPNTSFCFLDIRSPGLGDTAMYLCATSSEYQPQHFGDGTRLSIL.

V is TRBV28 and J is TRBJ2-3; D possibly corresponds to TRBD2 (5 bases). CDR1 MDHEN and CDR2 SYDVKM come from the germline V gene. The CDR3 is 13 residues long. Deletions cut 10 bases from V and 6 bases from J, with 17 bases between. DNA of the CDR3: TGTGCCACGACCCAGGCGGGTTTCGATACGCAGTATTTT. Its protein product is CATTQAGFDTQYF.

The J gene is TRBJ2-1, the V gene TRBV7-9; 9 bases are shared with TRBD2. The germline CDR1 and CDR2 sequences are SEHNR and FQNEAQ (reference sequence). Unmatched junction bases numbered 10, after V lost 2 bases and J lost 8 bases. This CDR3 region has 16 residues. For the CDR3, the DNA is TGTGCCAGCAGCTTACTTCACTCTAGCGGGAAGGATGAGCAGTTCTTC. Its protein product is CASSLLHSSGKDEQFF.

The chain is built from TRBV18 and TRBJ2-5; the D gene is possibly TRBD1 (6 bases). The germline gives CDR1 KGHSH, CDR2 LQKENI. V was trimmed by 4 bases and J by 1 base, leaving 7 bases between them. CDR3 length: 13 residues. DNA for the CDR3: TGTGCCAGCTCACGGGACACCCAAGAGACCCAGTACTTC. Amino acids: CASSRDTQETQYF.

This CDR3 reads CASSDDRGNQPQHF. The CDR3 bases are TGTGCCAGCAGTGATGACAGGGGGAATCAGCCCCAGCATTTT. The chain links TRBV2 to TRBJ1-5; TRBD1 aligns across 9 bases. The CDR3 extends over 14 amino acids. Losses at the gene ends were 3 bases for V and 4 bases for J; bases not matched to a gene: 1. Germline V gives CDR1 SNHLY, CDR2 FYNNEI.